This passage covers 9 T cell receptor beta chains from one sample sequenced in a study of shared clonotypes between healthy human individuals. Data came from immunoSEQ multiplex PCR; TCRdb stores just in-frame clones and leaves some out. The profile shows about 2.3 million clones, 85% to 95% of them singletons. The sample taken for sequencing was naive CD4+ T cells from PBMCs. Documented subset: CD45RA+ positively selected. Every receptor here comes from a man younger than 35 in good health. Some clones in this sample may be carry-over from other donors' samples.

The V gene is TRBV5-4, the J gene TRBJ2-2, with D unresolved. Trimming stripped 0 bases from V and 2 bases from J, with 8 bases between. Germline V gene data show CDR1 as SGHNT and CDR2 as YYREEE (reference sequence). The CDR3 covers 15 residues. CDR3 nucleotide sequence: TGTGCCAGCAGCTTGGTGCCAGAAAACACCGGGGAGCTGTTTTTT. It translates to CASSLVPENTGELFF.

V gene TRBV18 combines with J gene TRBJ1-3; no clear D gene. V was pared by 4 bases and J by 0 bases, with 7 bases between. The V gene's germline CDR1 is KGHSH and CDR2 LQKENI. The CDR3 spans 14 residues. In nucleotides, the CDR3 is TGTGCCAGCTCACTATCTAACTCTGGAAACACCATATATTTT. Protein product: CASSLSNSGNTIYF.

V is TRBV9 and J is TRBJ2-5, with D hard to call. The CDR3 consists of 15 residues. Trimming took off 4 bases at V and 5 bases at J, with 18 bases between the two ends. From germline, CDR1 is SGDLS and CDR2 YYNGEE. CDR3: CASSPKPGPVETQYF. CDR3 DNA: TGTGCCAGCAGCCCCAAGCCGGGCCCTGTGGAGACCCAGTACTTC.

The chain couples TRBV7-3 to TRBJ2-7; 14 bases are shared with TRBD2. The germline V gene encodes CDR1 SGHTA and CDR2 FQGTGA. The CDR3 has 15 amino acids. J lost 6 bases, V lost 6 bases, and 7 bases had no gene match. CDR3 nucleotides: TGTGCCAGCAGTTCGGGGACTAGCGGGAGTTCCGAGCAGTACTTC. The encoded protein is CASSSGTSGSSEQYF.

The chain's CDR3 is CASRRDKYNEQFF. In DNA, the CDR3 is TGTGCCAGCAGGCGAGATAAATACAATGAGCAGTTCTTC. This chain links TRBV6-5 with TRBJ2-1; D gene unclear. The length of the CDR3 is 13 residues. V lost 6 bases and J 4 bases, leaving 10 bases between the germline ends. Germline V lookup: CDR1 MNHEY, CDR2 SVGAGI.

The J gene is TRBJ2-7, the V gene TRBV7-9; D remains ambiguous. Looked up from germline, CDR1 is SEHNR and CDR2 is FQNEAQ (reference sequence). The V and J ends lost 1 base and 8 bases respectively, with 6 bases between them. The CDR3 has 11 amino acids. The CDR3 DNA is TGTGCCAGCAGCTTAGAGGGAAAGCAGTACTTC. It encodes CASSLEGKQYF. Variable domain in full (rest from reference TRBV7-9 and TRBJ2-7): DTGVSQNPRHKITKRGQNVTFRCDPISEHNRLYWYRQTLGQGPEFLTYFQNEAQLEKSRLLSDRFSAERPKGSFSTLEIQRTEQGDSAMYLCASSLEGKQYFGPGTRLTVT.

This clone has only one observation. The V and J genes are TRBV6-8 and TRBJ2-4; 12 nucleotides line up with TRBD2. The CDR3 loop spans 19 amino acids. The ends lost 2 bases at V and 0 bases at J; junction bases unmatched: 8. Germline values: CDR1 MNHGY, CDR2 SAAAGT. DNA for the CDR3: TGTGCCAGCAGTTACGGACTAGCGGGACCCGATCCAGCCAAAAACATTCAGTACTTC. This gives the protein CASSYGLAGPDPAKNIQYF.

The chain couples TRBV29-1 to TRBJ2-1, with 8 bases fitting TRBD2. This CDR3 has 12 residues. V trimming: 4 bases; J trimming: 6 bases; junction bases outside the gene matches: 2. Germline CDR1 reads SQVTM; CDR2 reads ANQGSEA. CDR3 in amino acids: CSVASGFNEQFF. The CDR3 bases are TGCAGCGTTGCTAGCGGGTTCAATGAGCAGTTCTTC.

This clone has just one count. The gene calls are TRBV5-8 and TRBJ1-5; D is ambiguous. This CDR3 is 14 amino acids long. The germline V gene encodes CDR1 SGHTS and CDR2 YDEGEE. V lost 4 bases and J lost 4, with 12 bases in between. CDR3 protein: CASSVRVRNQPQHF. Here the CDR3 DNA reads TGTGCCAGCAGCGTCCGGGTTAGGAATCAGCCCCAGCATTTT.